The 24 T cell receptor beta chains presented below share a single source sample, sequenced in a study of cytomegalovirus exposure and HLA in healthy donors. Researchers ran the PCR with 60 Vbeta and 13 Jbeta primers. Method: immunoSEQ multiplex PCR; TCRdb's copy keeps in-frame clones and lacks some. The data show some 120,000 clones, 75% to 85% seen once. Sequenced material: PBMCs. The receptors stem from a man aged 50 to 59 in good health and CMV-seronegative.

J is TRBJ1-5 and V is TRBV21-1; whether TRBD1, the table's D call, matches the DNA was not checked. TRBV21-1 is classified as a pseudogene. There are 17 residues in the CDR3. CDR3 nucleotide sequence: TGTGCCAGCAGCAAAGGACAGGGCGGAAAGGGCAATCAGCCCCAGCATTTT. This sequence encodes CASSKGQGGKGNQPQHF.

V and J are TRBV11-1 and TRBJ2-1; 13 bases are a match to TRBD2. CDR1 SGHAT and CDR2 FQDESV come from the germline V gene (reference sequence). Trimming took 8 bases from V and 15 from J; bases not matched to a gene: 7. The CDR3 is 12 amino acids. CDR3 region: CASQLAGGVWFF. CDR3 DNA sequence: TGTGCCAGCCAACTAGCGGGGGGGGTGTGGTTCTTC.

J is TRBJ1-1 and V is TRBV7-2, with D unresolved. V was clipped by 5 bases and J by 2 bases, with 12 bases between them. Germline V gene lookup returns CDR1 SGHTA and CDR2 FQGNSA. The CDR3 sequence is 14 residues long. CDR3 amino acids: CASSPLVYNTEAFF. The CDR3 nucleotides read TGTGCCAGCAGCCCGTTGGTCTATAACACTGAAGCTTTCTTT.

V and J are TRBV18 and TRBJ2-7, with a possible D match to TRBD1 (5 bases). This CDR3 is 15 amino acids long. V was shortened by 3 bases and J by 1 base, with 13 bases between the two germline ends. Germline CDR1 reads KGHSH; CDR2 reads LQKENI. CDR3 DNA sequence: TGTGCCAGCTCACCCGCTAAAAGGGGATCCTACGAGCAGTACGTC. This sequence encodes CASSPAKRGSYEQYV.

This sequence joins TRBV11-2 and TRBJ1-2; D is undetermined. This CDR3 contains 12 residues. The germline V gene encodes CDR1 SGHAT and CDR2 FQNNGV. The germline V and J ends were trimmed by 5 bases and 8 bases, with 12 bases remaining between them. The CDR3, as DNA: TGTGCCAGCAGCCCCACTCCGAGGGGCTACACCTTC. It yields the protein CASSPTPRGYTF.

The chain recombines TRBV2 with TRBJ2-6; D perhaps matches TRBD1 (6 bases). Trimming pared 5 bases from V and 0 bases from J, leaving 8 bases between. The germline CDR1 and CDR2 sequences are SNHLY and FYNNEI. This CDR3 spans 15 amino acids. The CDR3 region has the DNA TGTGCCAGCAGTACAGGGATCTCTGGGGCCAACGTCCTGACTTTC. Translated, it gives CASSTGISGANVLTF.

This sequence joins TRBV5-1 and TRBJ1-1; TRBD1 is a possible D gene (6 bases). Trimming removed 5 bases at V and 1 base at J, with 15 bases between. In germline, CDR1 is SGHRS, CDR2 YFSETQ. This CDR3 contains 15 residues. This CDR3 is CASSVSTGPNTEAFF. Written as DNA, the CDR3 is TGCGCCAGCAGTGTTTCGACAGGACCGAACACTGAAGCTTTCTTT.

This chain connects TRBV2 to TRBJ2-2; D not certain. From germline, CDR1 is SNHLY and CDR2 FYNNEI. V shed 6 bases and J shed 0 bases, with 5 bases lying between them. This CDR3 region has 13 residues. Here the CDR3 DNA reads TGTGCCAGCAGCAGATCGAACACCGGGGAGCTGTTTTTT. This codes for CASSRSNTGELFF.

The chain joins TRBV11-2 to TRBJ2-2, with 7 bases matching TRBD1. V was clipped by 4 bases and J by 7 bases; unmatched bases: 9. This CDR3 is built from 15 residues. Germline V CDR1 and CDR2: SGHAT, FQNNGV. Written as DNA, the CDR3 is TGTGCCAGCAGCTCAGCACAGGGGCGTTTCGGGGAGCTGTTTTTT. Translated: CASSSAQGRFGELFF.

CDR3 loop: CASSISGDGEGPEAFF. CDR3 sequence (DNA): TGTGCCAGTAGTATATCTGGAGACGGGGAGGGCCCTGAAGCTTTCTTT. This chain uses TRBV19 with TRBJ1-1; D is ambiguous. The V gene lost 2 bases and the J gene lost 6 bases, with 19 bases spanning the gap. CDR3 size: 16 residues. Per germline, CDR1 LNHDA and CDR2 SQIVND (reference sequence).

The chain links TRBV5-5 to TRBJ1-6; unclear D gene. V was shortened by 3 bases and J by 0 bases, with 13 bases between the two germline ends. The germline CDR1 and CDR2 sequences are SGHKS and YYEKEE (reference sequence). This CDR3 spans 17 amino acids. The CDR3 region is CASSSVSPGSYNSPLHF. The CDR3 nucleotides read TGTGCCAGCAGCTCGGTCTCTCCCGGCTCCTATAATTCACCCCTCCACTTT. Looking up the rest from reference TRBV5-5 and TRBJ1-6 gives the full variable domain: DAGVTQSPTHLIKTRGQQVTLRCSPISGHKSVSWYQQVLGQGPQFIFQYYEKEERGRGNFPDRFSARQFPNYSSELNVNALLLGDSALYLCASSSVSPGSYNSPLHFGNGTRLTVT.

This clone came up a few times. The rearrangement joins TRBV7-9 to TRBJ1-3; a possible D gene is TRBD1 (6 bases). The CDR3 is 13 amino acids. Looked up from germline, CDR1 is SEHNR and CDR2 is FQNEAQ (reference sequence). V gave up 1 base and J gave up 6 bases, with 7 bases separating them. This chain's CDR3 is CASSLEGVNTIYF. For the CDR3, the DNA is TGTGCCAGCAGCTTAGAGGGGGTAAACACCATATATTTT.

This clone came up a few times. The gene calls are TRBV5-1 and TRBJ2-1, with a possible D match to TRBD2 (5 bases). In germline, CDR1 is SGHRS, CDR2 YFSETQ. Trimming removed 4 bases from V and 2 bases from J, with 13 bases in between. The CDR3 is 15 amino acids. The CDR3 DNA reads as TGCGCCAGCAGCCCGGGGATGGGCACCTACAATGAGCAGTTCTTC. It is translated as CASSPGMGTYNEQFF.

J is TRBJ1-3 and V is TRBV5-5; D is ambiguous. V shed 3 bases and J shed 9 bases, with 13 bases lying between them. Germline CDR1 and CDR2: SGHKS and YYEKEE (reference sequence). CDR3 length equals 13 residues. This CDR3 is CASSYNRPGTIYF. CDR3 DNA: TGTGCCAGCAGCTACAACCGCCCTGGCACCATATATTTT.

The chain links TRBV6-7 to TRBJ2-7, with 7 positions matching TRBD2. TRBV6-7 is labeled an ORF, and its function is uncertain. Losses at the gene ends were 6 bases for V and 3 bases for J; bases not matched to a gene: 11. The CDR3 covers 15 residues. The DNA of the CDR3 is TGTGCCAGCAGAGGAGGGTTGCGGGGGAGCTACGAGCAGTACGTC. This codes for CASRGGLRGSYEQYV.

The rearrangement joins TRBV2 to TRBJ1-2, with D perhaps matching TRBD1 (5 bases). V gave up 6 bases and J gave up 0 bases, with 14 bases separating them. The germline V gene encodes CDR1 SNHLY and CDR2 FYNNEI. The length of the CDR3 is 15 residues. The CDR3 DNA is TGTGCCAGCAGCCGCGACAGCAGCCCTAACTATGGCTACACCTTC. Amino acid sequence: CASSRDSSPNYGYTF.

This chain uses TRBV11-1 with TRBJ1-2; D uncertain. Germline CDR1 is SGHAT and CDR2 is FQDESV (reference sequence). Trimming removed 5 bases at V and 4 bases at J, with 8 bases between. The CDR3 spans 12 residues. CDR3 sequence: CASSARGYGYTF. CDR3 nucleotide sequence: TGTGCCAGCAGCGCGCGAGGCTATGGCTACACCTTC.

The chain uses TRBV4-3 and TRBJ2-7; 7 bases match TRBD2. This CDR3 comprises 18 residues. The junction had 17 bases not matched to a gene; V was cut back by 1 base and J by 5 bases. Germline CDR1 is LGHNA and CDR2 is YSLEER. In nucleotides, the CDR3 is TGCGCCAGCAGCCAAGGGCTACCGGGGGGATGGTCTGGGGACGAGCAGTACTTC. It codes for CASSQGLPGGWSGDEQYF.

This clone has more than one count but fewer than ten. The genes are TRBV9 and TRBJ2-7; 7 bases fit TRBD2. Per germline, CDR1 SGDLS and CDR2 YYNGEE. The CDR3 is made up of 15 amino acids. The trim removed 4 bases at V and 2 bases at J, leaving 9 bases unmatched. Here the CDR3 DNA reads TGTGCCAGCAGCCCGCGGGGGTTCTCCACCTACGAGCAGTACTTC. The encoded protein is CASSPRGFSTYEQYF. Full variable domain (rest looked up from reference TRBV9 and TRBJ2-7): DSGVTQTPKHLITATGQRVTLRCSPRSGDLSVYWYQQSLDQGLQFLIQYYNGEERAKGNILERFSAQQFPDLHSELNLSSLELGDSALYFCASSPRGFSTYEQYFGPGTRLTVT.

This clone was picked up a small number of times. V usage is TRBV19 and J usage is TRBJ2-2, with D perhaps matching TRBD1 (6 bases). Per the germline V gene, CDR1 is LNHDA and CDR2 is SQIVND (reference sequence). The CDR3 runs to 16 residues. V was clipped by 5 bases and J by 5 bases, with 18 bases between them. The chain's CDR3 is CASSSDSRTGTGELFF. The CDR3 DNA reads as TGTGCCAGTAGTTCCGACAGCCGTACAGGGACCGGGGAGCTGTTTTTT. Drawing the rest from reference TRBV19 and TRBJ2-2, the complete variable domain is DGGITQSPKYLFRKEGQNVTLSCEQNLNHDAMYWYRQDPGQGLRLIYYSQIVNDFQKGDIAEGYSVSREKKESFPLTVTSAQKNPTAFYLCASSSDSRTGTGELFFGEGSRLTVL.

This chain connects TRBV18 to TRBJ1-1; TRBD1 matches 7 bases. The CDR3 has 15 residues. Germline V gives CDR1 KGHSH, CDR2 LQKENI. With 5 bases clipped from V and 3 bases from J, the junction kept 9 bases outside the gene matches. The CDR3 coding sequence is TGTGCCAGCTCAAGGCGACAGGGTCCCGACACTGAAGCTTTCTTT. Translation gives CASSRRQGPDTEAFF.

The V call is TRBV5-1, the J call TRBJ2-3; TRBD1 matches 7 bases. Per germline, CDR1 SGHRS and CDR2 YFSETQ. With 2 bases clipped from V and 3 bases from J, the junction kept 9 bases outside the gene matches. CDR3 length: 16 residues. The CDR3 loop reads CASSFDRGQWTDTQYF. The CDR3 nucleotides are TGCGCCAGCAGCTTTGACCGGGGACAGTGGACAGATACGCAGTATTTT.

This rearrangement joins TRBV29-1 to TRBJ2-1; TRBD1 agrees at 8 bases. Germline V gene sequence: CDR1 SQVTM, CDR2 ANQGSEA. The CDR3 consists of 12 residues. The ends lost 6 bases at V and 7 bases at J; junction bases unmatched: 5. The CDR3 nucleotides are TGCAGCGTCGGGACAGGTTTAAATGAGCAGTTCTTC. The encoded protein is CSVGTGLNEQFF.

The rearrangement uses TRBV9 and TRBJ1-1; 8 bases map to TRBD1. The V and J ends lost 4 bases and 1 base, in that order; junction bases with no gene match: 3. Per germline, CDR1 SGDLS and CDR2 YYNGEE. The CDR3 is 14 residues long. In nucleotides, the CDR3 is TGTGCCAGCAGCCTACAGGGGGAGAACACTGAAGCTTTCTTT. Encoded protein: CASSLQGENTEAFF.